This T cell receptor (beta chain) was found in a study of CD8 T cells in ankylosing spondylitis. Study conclusions and caveats: What seemed typical of ankylosing spondylitis blood was a TCR beta motif built from several highly homologous variants.

Researchers built TCR beta libraries using quantitative 5'-RACE with molecular barcodes. TCRdb re-called the 5' RACE reads through MiXCR, storing one row per CDR3 protein. The data contain a few hundred thousand distinct CDR3 sequences, approximately 12% of them singletons. Germline V gene data show CDR1 as GTSNPN and CDR2 as SVGIG (reference sequence). The CDR3 is 14 residues long. With 2 bases clipped from V and 5 bases from J, the junction kept 2 bases outside the gene matches. For this clonotype: Its antigen is not known.

Sequenced input: blood, either unsorted or a sorted T cell fraction (not recorded which). V and J are TRBV30 and TRBJ2-3, with 12 bases that match TRBD2. This receptor was taken from a male donor with ankylosing spondylitis. The CDR3: CAWSRLAGVDTQYF. The CDR3 bases are TGTGCCTGGAGTCGACTAGCGGGAGTAGATACGCAGTATTTT.